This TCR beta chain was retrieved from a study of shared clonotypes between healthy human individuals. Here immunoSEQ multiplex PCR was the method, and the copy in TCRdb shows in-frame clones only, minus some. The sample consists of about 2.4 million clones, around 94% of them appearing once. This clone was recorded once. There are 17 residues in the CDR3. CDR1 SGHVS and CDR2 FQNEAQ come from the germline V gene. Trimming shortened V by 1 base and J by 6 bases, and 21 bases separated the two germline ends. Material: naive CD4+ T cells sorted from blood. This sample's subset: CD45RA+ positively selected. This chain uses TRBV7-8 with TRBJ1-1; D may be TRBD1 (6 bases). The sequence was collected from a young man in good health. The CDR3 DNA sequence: TGTGCCAGCAGCTTAGTTATTTACGTCGGACAGTCCCCTGAAGCTTTCTTT. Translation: CASSLVIYVGQSPEAFF. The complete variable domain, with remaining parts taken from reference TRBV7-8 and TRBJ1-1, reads GAGVSQSPRYKVAKRGQDVALRCDPISGHVSLFWYQQALGQGPEFLTYFQNEAQLDKSGLPSDRFFAERPEGSVSTLKIQRTQQEDSAVYLCASSLVIYVGQSPEAFFGQGTRLTVV.